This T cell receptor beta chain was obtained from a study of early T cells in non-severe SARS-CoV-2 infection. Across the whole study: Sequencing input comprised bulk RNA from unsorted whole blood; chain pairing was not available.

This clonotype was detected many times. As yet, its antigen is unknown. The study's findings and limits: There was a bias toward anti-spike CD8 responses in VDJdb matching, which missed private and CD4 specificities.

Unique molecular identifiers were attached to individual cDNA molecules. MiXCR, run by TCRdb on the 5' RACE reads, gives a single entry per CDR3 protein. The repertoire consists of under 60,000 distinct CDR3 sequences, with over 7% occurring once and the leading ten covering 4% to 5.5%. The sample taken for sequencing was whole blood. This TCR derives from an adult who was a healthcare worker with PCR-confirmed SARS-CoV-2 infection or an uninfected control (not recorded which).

CDR3 amino acids: CASTSLLSAASTDTQYF. The CDR3 region has the DNA TGTGCCAGCACCTCCCTCCTAAGCGCCGCTAGCACAGATACGCAGTATTTT. The chain recombines TRBV6-6 with TRBJ2-3; D is ambiguous. From germline, CDR1 is MNHNY and CDR2 SVGAGI (reference sequence). V dropped 7 bases and J dropped 0 bases, with 20 bases sitting between them. This CDR3 spans 17 amino acids.